These 8 T cell receptor beta chains came from one sample sequenced in a study of metastatic and nonmetastatic thyroid tumors. TCRdb re-analyzed the PCR reads through MiXCR. The sample holds over 9,000 clones, roughly 26% seen once. Not a single patient had been given any form of treatment at any point before undergoing thyroid surgery. Sequencing was performed on tumor tissue. The receptor source for this set is a female donor with papillary thyroid cancer or a benign thyroid nodule (not recorded which). Some clones in this sample may be carry-over from other donors' samples.

This clone occurred many times. Given a much more abundant clone one base away, this may be a read error. The gene calls are TRBV6-1 and TRBJ2-1, with 12 bases that match TRBD2. The CDR3 is made up of 15 amino acids. Germline V gives CDR1 MNHNS, CDR2 SASEGT. The V gene end was trimmed by 6 bases and the J gene end by 8 bases; junction bases not matched to a gene: 8. The CDR3 spells CASRTSGSEGDEQFF. CDR3 sequence (DNA): TGTGCCAGCAGGACTAGCGGGAGTGAAGGAGATGAGCAGTTCTTC.

The rearrangement links TRBV24-1 to TRBJ1-5; 7 bases align to TRBD1. After removal of 4 bases from V and 4 bases from J, the junction contained 3 bases not matched to a gene. The V gene's germline CDR1 is KGHDR and CDR2 SFDVKD. The CDR3 sequence is 14 residues long. CDR3 loop: CATSDRGANQPQHF. CDR3 nucleotides: TGTGCCACCAGTGACAGGGGGGCTAATCAGCCCCAGCATTTT.

Sample share makes this clone medium-sized. An end of the junction differs from the germline gene, which may be a read error. V gene TRBV9 combines with J gene TRBJ1-5, with unresolved D. This CDR3 spans 9 amino acids. Germline-derived CDR1 and CDR2 are SGDLS and YYNGEE. The CDR3 loop reads CAAQDSGNF. CDR3 in DNA: TGTGCCGCGCAGGATAGCGGGAATTTT.

The genes are TRBV28 and TRBJ1-1; D call uncertain. Germline V gene lookup returns CDR1 MDHEN and CDR2 SYDVKM. The CDR3 is 13 residues long. Trimming left V 5 bases short and J 3 bases short, with 10 bases between. The CDR3 region is CASSPLQDTEAFF. For the CDR3, the DNA is TGTGCCAGCAGTCCCCTTCAGGACACTGAAGCTTTCTTT.

On this clone itself: At one end the junction does not follow the germline gene, possibly because of a read error. The chain combines TRBV7-9 with TRBJ2-1; no definite D call. Germline V gene data show CDR1 as SEHNR and CDR2 as FQNEAQ (reference sequence). The CDR3 loop spans 14 amino acids. The CDR3 protein is CAISRFAGPDEQFF. CDR3 nucleotide sequence: TGTGCCATCAGCCGCTTTGCAGGTCCCGATGAGCAGTTCTTC.

The table lists this clone with a few counts. V is TRBV28 and J is TRBJ1-1, with 8 bases aligning to TRBD1. V shed 2 bases, J shed 11 bases, and the junction held 13 bases outside the gene matches. CDR1 and CDR2 (germline): MDHEN, SYDVKM. This CDR3 comprises 15 residues. This CDR3 is CASSLTGGQPLMAFF. The CDR3 nucleotides are TGTGCCAGCAGTTTAACAGGGGGACAGCCTTTGATGGCTTTCTTT.

This clone rates as medium-sized (0.01 to 0.1%). The chain links TRBV5-1 to TRBJ2-3; perhaps TRBD2 as D (5 bases). In germline, CDR1 is SGHRS, CDR2 YFSETQ. Trimming pared 0 bases from V and 6 bases from J, leaving 14 bases between. The CDR3 covers 15 residues. In DNA, the CDR3 is TGCGCCAGCAGCTTGGATAGCCCGGGATTGGATACGCAGTATTTT. Amino acid sequence: CASSLDSPGLDTQYF. The entire variable domain, with the rest obtained from reference TRBV5-1 and TRBJ2-3, is as follows: KAGVTQTPRYLIKTRGQQVTLSCSPISGHRSVSWYQQTPGQGLQFLFEYFSETQRNKGNFPGRFSGRQFSNSRSEMNVSTLELGDSALYLCASSLDSPGLDTQYFGPGTRLTVL.

CDR3 loop: CASRTTWDEQFF. CDR3 nucleotides: TGTGCCAGCAGGACGACTTGGGATGAGCAGTTCTTC. This sequence joins TRBV6-1 and TRBJ2-1; D unresolved. Trimming left V 6 bases short and J 8 bases short, with 11 bases between. CDR3 length: 12 amino acids. Per the germline V gene, CDR1 is MNHNS and CDR2 is SASEGT.